These T cell receptor beta chains were read from a single sample in a study of T cell responses to AZD1222 COVID-19 vaccine. The assay was immunoSEQ multiplex PCR, and TCRdb's table has in-frame clones only and misses some. In the table there are 100,000 to 150,000 clones, roughly nine tenths of which are singletons. Sequences were derived from peripheral blood, sampled on day 0 of AZD1222 vaccination. The receptors shown here come from an adult in good health. The CDR3 runs from the conserved cysteine through the conserved F or W.

v_call cdr3_aa
TRBV6-2/TRBV6-3 CASSPTVYYEQYF
TRBV25-1 CASTPGTGSYEQYF
TRBV6-2/TRBV6-3 CASSYSQGNSPLHF
TRBV7-2 CASSLVSQGRGSPLHF
TRBV4-1 CASSQDSARGRIQAFF
TRBV7-2 CASSLVQGALGGELFF
TRBV18 CASSLSIQETQYF
TRBV6-5 CASGTGRESGNTIYF
TRBV25-1 CASRASGTDYSPLHF
TRBV7-9 CASSPTGGNSPLHF
TRBV5-6 CASSVGTFTEAFF
TRBV9 CASSVTGSDFYYGYTF
TRBV5-8 CASSLWGTGELFF
TRBV6-5 CASSYWAIEGNSPLHF
TRBV5-6 CASSLKAGGVNTEAFF
TRBV7-3 CASSVSSGAYNEQFF
TRBV6-5 CASSPVNTGELFF
TRBV5-1 CASSFAGSYPPGELFF
TRBV2 CASRDDGYPEAFF
TRBV27 CASSLQGWYGYTF
TRBV2 CASSRDRSYEQYF
TRBV10-1 CASSKDRDSGNTIYF
TRBV10-3 CAIRPGLAGLLGNEQFF
TRBV29-1 CSVEWGMGNTEAFF
TRBV2 CASSEQGGYGYTF
TRBV6-5 CASREWNQPQHF
TRBV7-2 CASSWGQGGDEQFF
TRBV5-1 CASSLVVGASTDTQYF
TRBV4-1 CASSQDPGGAEQYF
TRBV5-4 CASSMTSGGPQETQYF
TRBV27 CASSARQAVYGYTF
TRBV11-2 CASSFNQDTEAFF
TRBV12-3/TRBV12-4 CAIGTGGTDTQYF
TRBV7-9 CASSLEVPGQGPYTF
TRBV18 CASSPTSGGSNQPQHF
TRBV25-1 CASRLYNSPLHF
TRBV15 CATSRIQTGDEQYF
TRBV5-8 CASRRTGGRGIEKLFF
TRBV24-1 CATSEPGGDTQYF
TRBV6-2/TRBV6-3 CASSSTGRGGYTF
TRBV19 CASSIYIRESSSNQPQHF
TRBV6-5 CASSYGQGWDTQYF
TRBV18 CASSPTAGVTYEQYF